Sequencing of this T cell receptor beta chain was carried out in a study of T cells expressing NK-cell markers. About the research overall: Seven donors tested HCMV-seropositive and one tested seronegative among the eight sequenced.

This CDR3 contains 16 residues. Germline assignment: CDR1 MGHRA and CDR2 YSYEKL. TCRdb reprocessed the 5' RACE reads and reports one entry per CDR3 protein, with no DNA. The repertoire table contains a few hundred thousand distinct CDR3 sequences. The TCR originated in a man between 18 and 29 years old in good health. The chain recombines TRBV4-1 with TRBJ2-1; without DNA, the TCRdb call of TRBD2 cannot be checked. What was sequenced was blood T cells: a sorted CD56 or NKG2C T cell subset, CD4+ or CD8+ T cells, or bulk PBMC T cells (not recorded which). CDR3 protein: CASSQDVASGINEQFF.